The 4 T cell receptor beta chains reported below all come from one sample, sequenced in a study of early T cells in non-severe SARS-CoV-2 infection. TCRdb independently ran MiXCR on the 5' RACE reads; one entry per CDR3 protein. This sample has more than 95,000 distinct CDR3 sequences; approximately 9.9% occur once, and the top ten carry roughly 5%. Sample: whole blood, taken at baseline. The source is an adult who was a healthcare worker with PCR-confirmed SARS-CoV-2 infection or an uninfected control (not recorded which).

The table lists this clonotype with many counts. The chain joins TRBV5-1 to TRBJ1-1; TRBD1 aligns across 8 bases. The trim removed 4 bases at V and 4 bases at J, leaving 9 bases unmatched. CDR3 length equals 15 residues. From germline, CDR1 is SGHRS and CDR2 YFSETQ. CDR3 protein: CASSPKTGGGTEAFF. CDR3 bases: TGCGCCAGCAGCCCAAAAACAGGGGGAGGCACTGAAGCTTTCTTT.

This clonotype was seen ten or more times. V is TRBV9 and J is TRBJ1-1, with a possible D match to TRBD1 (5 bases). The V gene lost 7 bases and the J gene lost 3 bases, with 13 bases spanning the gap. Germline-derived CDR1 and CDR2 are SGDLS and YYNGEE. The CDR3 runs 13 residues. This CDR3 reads CASCQGPDTEAFF. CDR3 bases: TGTGCCAGCTGCCAGGGCCCGGACACTGAAGCTTTCTTT.

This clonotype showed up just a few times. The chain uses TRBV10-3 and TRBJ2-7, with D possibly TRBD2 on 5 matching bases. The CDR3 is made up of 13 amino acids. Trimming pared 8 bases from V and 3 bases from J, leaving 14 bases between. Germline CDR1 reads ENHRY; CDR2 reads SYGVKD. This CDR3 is CAIQTSRDYEQYF. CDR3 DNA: TGTGCCATCCAGACATCCCGGGACTACGAGCAGTACTTC.

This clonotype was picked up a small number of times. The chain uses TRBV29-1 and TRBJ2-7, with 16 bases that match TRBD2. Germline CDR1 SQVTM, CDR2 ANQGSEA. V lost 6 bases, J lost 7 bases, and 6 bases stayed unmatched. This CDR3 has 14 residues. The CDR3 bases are TGCAGCGTCGCGGGACTAGCGGGAGGGCGTGAGCAGTACTTC. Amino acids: CSVAGLAGGREQYF.